The 20 T cell receptor beta chains below all came from one sample that was sequenced in a study of T cell responses to AZD1222 COVID-19 vaccine. Data came from immunoSEQ multiplex PCR; TCRdb stores just in-frame clones and leaves some out. The table includes 140,000 to 150,000 clones, about 81% detected once. This sample comprised peripheral blood, obtained on day 0 of MenACWY control vaccination. These receptors were obtained from an adult in good health.

The J gene is TRBJ2-7, the V gene TRBV7-6; D remains unclear. This CDR3 comprises 13 residues. Between the trimmed V and J ends, which lost 5 bases and 4 bases, there was a span of 12 bases. Germline lookup yields CDR1 SGHVS and CDR2 FNYEAQ. The CDR3 region has the DNA TGTGCCAGCAGCCCAAGAGGCAGATACGAGCAGTACTTC. It specifies CASSPRGRYEQYF.

The chain combines TRBV5-1 with TRBJ1-5, with D perhaps TRBD1 (6 bases). The CDR3 spans 15 residues. V dropped 4 bases and J dropped 3 bases, with 14 bases sitting between them. Germline assignment: CDR1 SGHRS and CDR2 YFSETQ. CDR3: CASSPGGANNQPQHF. Here the CDR3 DNA reads TGCGCCAGCAGCCCTGGGGGGGCCAACAATCAGCCCCAGCATTTT.

V is TRBV28 and J is TRBJ2-2; possible D gene TRBD1, 6 bases. The CDR3 length is 13 residues. With 6 bases removed from V and 4 bases from J, the gap between germline ends came to 9 bases. CDR1 MDHEN and CDR2 SYDVKM come from the germline V gene. CDR3 region: CASSRDTTGELFF. The CDR3 nucleotides read TGTGCCAGCAGCCGGGACACCACCGGGGAGCTGTTTTTT. Using reference TRBV28 and TRBJ2-2 for the parts outside the CDR3, the full variable domain is DVKVTQSSRYLVKRTGEKVFLECVQDMDHENMFWYRQDPGLGLRLIYFSYDVKMKEKGDIPEGYSVSREKKERFSLILESASTNQTSMYLCASSRDTTGELFFGEGSRLTVL.

The V and J genes are TRBV5-5 and TRBJ2-7; D ambiguous. CDR1 and CDR2 (germline): SGHKS, YYEKEE (reference sequence). This CDR3 spans 14 amino acids. V lost 0 bases and J 2 bases, leaving 9 bases between the germline ends. The CDR3, as DNA: TGTGCCAGCAGCTTGGCTGGCCGAGCCTACGAGCAGTACGTC. It encodes CASSLAGRAYEQYV.

The chain is built from TRBV2 and TRBJ2-5; TRBD1 aligns across 11 bases. The CDR3 is 15 amino acids. CDR1 is SNHLY, CDR2 FYNNEI, per germline. After removal of 4 bases from V and 5 bases from J, the junction contained 6 bases not matched to a gene. The CDR3 is CASSGDRGDWETQYF. In DNA, the CDR3 is TGTGCCAGCAGTGGGGACAGGGGGGACTGGGAGACCCAGTACTTC.

The V and J genes are TRBV15 and TRBJ2-1; D is ambiguous. The ends were cut back, 1 base at V and 0 bases at J, with 13 bases in the middle. CDR3 length: 17 amino acids. The germline V gene has CDR1 LNHNV and CDR2 YYDKDF (reference sequence). The CDR3 sequence: CATSRGWQASSYNEQFF. CDR3 DNA: TGTGCCACCAGCAGAGGGTGGCAGGCTAGCTCCTACAATGAGCAGTTCTTC.

V gene TRBV14 combines with J gene TRBJ2-5; D not resolved. The CDR3 sequence is 13 residues long. V was pared by 0 bases and J by 3 bases, with 5 bases between. Per germline, CDR1 SGHDN and CDR2 FVKESK. CDR3 bases: TGTGCCAGCAGCCAAGACGTTGAAGAGACCCAGTACTTC. Residues: CASSQDVEETQYF.

This chain links TRBV7-2 with TRBJ1-5; D unclear. Germline CDR1 is SGHTA and CDR2 is FQGNSA. The V end lost 5 bases, the J end lost 3 bases, and 11 bases lay between the germline ends. The CDR3 is 14 residues long. CDR3 protein: CASSPPGSNQPQHF. The CDR3 DNA follows: TGTGCCAGCAGCCCACCGGGCTCCAATCAGCCCCAGCATTTT.

In its sample, this clone was seen once. The chain recombines TRBV25-1 with TRBJ1-2; 8 bases are shared with TRBD1. CDR1 and CDR2 (germline): MGHDK, SYGVNS. V lost 5 bases to trimming and J lost 5 bases; unmatched junction nucleotides: 7. The CDR3 consists of 14 residues. CDR3 sequence reads: CASSSQGQVYGYTF. CDR3 coding DNA: TGTGCCAGCAGTTCCCAGGGACAGGTATATGGCTACACCTTC.

The rearrangement joins TRBV5-1 to TRBJ2-5; D not resolved. The CDR3 has 15 amino acids. Germline CDR1 SGHRS, CDR2 YFSETQ. V dropped 1 base and J dropped 3 bases, with 13 bases sitting between them. The CDR3 nucleotides are TGCGCCAGCAGCTTGTTGGCAGGAAGGGAAGAGACCCAGTACTTC. Translated: CASSLLAGREETQYF. Full variable domain (remainder filled in from reference TRBV5-1 and TRBJ2-5): KAGVTQTPRYLIKTRGQQVTLSCSPISGHRSVSWYQQTPGQGLQFLFEYFSETQRNKGNFPGRFSGRQFSNSRSEMNVSTLELGDSALYLCASSLLAGREETQYFGPGTRLLVL.

The chain is built from TRBV27 and TRBJ2-3; D uncertain. The CDR3 is 14 amino acids. The germline V gene has CDR1 MNHEY and CDR2 SMNVEV (reference sequence). Trimming stripped 4 bases from V and 0 bases from J, with 8 bases between. The CDR3 loop reads CASSSEFSTDTQYF. For the CDR3, the DNA is TGTGCCAGCAGTTCTGAATTTAGCACAGATACGCAGTATTTT.

The chain has TRBV6-5 and TRBJ1-2; TRBD1 aligns across 7 bases. The CDR3 contains 14 residues. J was trimmed by 1 base and V by 4 bases; bases with no gene match: 3. From germline, CDR1 is MNHEY and CDR2 SVGAGI. CDR3: CASSLQGNNYGYTF. Written as DNA, the CDR3 is TGTGCCAGCAGTTTACAGGGGAATAACTATGGCTACACCTTC.

The chain recombines TRBV5-4 with TRBJ2-3; tentatively, D is TRBD2 (6 bases). Germline CDR1 and CDR2: SGHNT and YYREEE (reference sequence). Trimming removed 1 base from V and 5 bases from J, with 8 bases in between. The CDR3 sequence is 13 residues long. The DNA of the CDR3 is TGTGCCAGCAGCTTGTACGGGGGAGATACGCAGTATTTT. Translated, it gives CASSLYGGDTQYF.

This chain connects TRBV6-6 to TRBJ2-7; D call uncertain. There are 14 residues in the CDR3. Trimming cost V 3 bases and J 0 bases, with 9 bases left between them. Germline V gene lookup returns CDR1 MNHNY and CDR2 SVGAGI (reference sequence). The CDR3 region has the DNA TGTGCCAGCAGTTATAGCCGACACTCCTACGAGCAGTACTTC. This translates into CASSYSRHSYEQYF.

The chain recombines TRBV4-1 with TRBJ2-3; 10 bases line up with TRBD2. Germline trimming cut 2 bases from V and 1 base from J; bases unmatched to any gene: 0. Germline CDR1 reads MGHRA; CDR2 reads YSYEKL. The CDR3 is made up of 15 amino acids. The DNA for the CDR3 is TGCGCCAGCAGCCAAAGCGGGGGGGGCACAGATACGCAGTATTTT. Protein: CASSQSGGGTDTQYF.

The CDR3 region is CASKSQGQGNQPQHF. The CDR3 coding sequence is TGTGCCAGTAAGTCCCAAGGGCAGGGGAATCAGCCCCAGCATTTT. This chain uses TRBV19 with TRBJ1-5, with D tentatively TRBD1 (6 bases). CDR3 length: 15 amino acids. Germline loops: CDR1 LNHDA, CDR2 SQIVND (reference sequence). The V end was cut by 7 bases, the J end by 4 bases, with 17 bases between.

This rearrangement joins TRBV24-1 to TRBJ2-1, with 10 bases that match TRBD2. CDR1 is KGHDR, CDR2 SFDVKD, per germline. This CDR3 contains 16 residues. The V gene end was trimmed by 2 bases and the J gene end by 8 bases; junction bases not matched to a gene: 8. The CDR3 DNA follows: TGTGCCACCAGTGATTCCCCTCTAGCGGGGGCTGATGAGCAGTTCTTC. It yields the protein CATSDSPLAGADEQFF.

The J gene is TRBJ1-1, the V gene TRBV5-1, with TRBD1 matching over 8 bases. Trimming removed 0 bases from V and 4 bases from J; junction bases left unmatched: 8. This CDR3 has 16 residues. CDR1 and CDR2 (germline): SGHRS, YFSETQ. CDR3 in DNA: TGCGCCAGCAGCTTGGTGGGGGGACAGGTCCTCACTGAAGCTTTCTTT. This translates into CASSLVGGQVLTEAFF.

The chain uses TRBV6-5 and TRBJ2-5, with TRBD2 as a possible D gene (6 bases). The CDR3 is 14 residues long. Trimming stripped 6 bases from V and 2 bases from J, with 13 bases between. The germline gives CDR1 MNHEY, CDR2 SVGAGI. The CDR3, as DNA: TGTGCCAGCAGGCGGGACGGCGGACAAGAGACCCAGTACTTC. This gives the protein CASRRDGGQETQYF.

The chain employs TRBV5-4 and TRBJ2-3; 9 nucleotides line up with TRBD2. V was pared by 5 bases and J by 1 base, with 2 bases of the junction left unmatched. The CDR3 extends over 14 amino acids. Germline-derived CDR1 and CDR2 are SGHNT and YYREEE (reference sequence). This chain's CDR3 is CASSSSGGTDTQYF. The CDR3, as DNA: TGTGCCAGCAGTTCTAGCGGGGGCACAGATACGCAGTATTTT. The whole variable domain, remainder taken from reference TRBV5-4 and TRBJ2-3, is ETGVTQSPTHLIKTRGQQVTLRCSSQSGHNTVSWYQQALGQGPQFIFQYYREEENGRGNFPPRFSGLQFPNYSSELNVNALELDDSALYLCASSSSGGTDTQYFGPGTRLTVL.